These T cell receptor beta chains were read from a single sample in a study of regulatory T cells in long-lasting Graves disease. One entry per CDR3 protein, called by TCRdb with MiXCR from the multiplex PCR reads. The sample comprises under 300,000 distinct CDR3 sequences, about 16% of which are singletons, and less than 25% rests with the top ten. Sample: peripheral blood mononuclear cells (PBMCs), taken at new diagnosis, from a patient treated with antithyroid drugs. The receptors were sampled from a female donor with Graves disease. The CDR3 runs from the conserved cysteine through the conserved F or W. D genes are given only for firm matches. Clone size is stated in some rows and not others, as once, few, many or a class when expanded.

clone size	J gene	V gene	D gene	CDR3 DNA	CDR3 protein
many	TRBJ2-7	TRBV20-1	.	TGCAGTGCCACCCCGGGGCTAGCCTACGAGCAGTACTTC	CSATPGLAYEQYF
many	TRBJ1-2	TRBV30	.	TGTGCCTGGAGTGCACCCCGCCCAATAAACTATGGCTACACCTTC	CAWSAPRPINYGYTF
.	TRBJ2-7	TRBV6-5	.	TGTGCCAGCAGTTCCCCCGGGACGCCAGGTTCCTACGAGCAGTACTTC	CASSSPGTPGSYEQYF
few	TRBJ2-7	TRBV19	TRBD1	TGTGCCAGTAGTACAAGTCCCGGGACAGGGGGCGAATACGAGCAGTACTTC	CASSTSPGTGGEYEQYF
.	TRBJ2-1	TRBV28	TRBD1	TGTGCCAGCAGTTTCGGGACAGGGTATTCCACCCTTAACAATGAGCAGTTCTTC	CASSFGTGYSTLNNEQFF
many	TRBJ1-1	TRBV7-9	TRBD1	TGTGCCAGCAGCGCCGACAGGGGGTTGAACACTGAAGCTTTCTTT	CASSADRGLNTEAFF
many	TRBJ2-7	TRBV10-2	TRBD2	TGCGCCATCCGGACTAGCGGCCACGAGCAGTACTTC	CAIRTSGHEQYF
many	TRBJ1-2	TRBV30	.	TGTGCCTGGAGTGTAACAGGGCTTGGCTACACCTTC	CAWSVTGLGYTF
.	TRBJ2-3	TRBV3-1	.	TGTGCCAGCAGCCCGACTAGTTTCCTGAGCACAGATACGCAGTATTTT	CASSPTSFLSTDTQYF
many	TRBJ2-1	TRBV25-1	.	TGTGCCAGCAGTTCATTATCCGGGCGCGGGAATGAGCAGTTCTTC	CASSSLSGRGNEQFF
many	TRBJ1-2	TRBV29-1	.	TGCAGCGTTGGGGAGGACCAACTCTATGGCTACACCTTC	CSVGEDQLYGYTF
many	TRBJ2-5	TRBV7-6	.	TGTGCCAGCAGCCCGGGTGGACAGCTGATACAAGAGACCCAGTACTTC	CASSPGGQLIQETQYF
few	TRBJ2-7	TRBV4-3	.	TGCGCCAGCAGCCAAGATACAGGACTCACCTACGAGCAGTACTTC	CASSQDTGLTYEQYF
many	TRBJ2-5	TRBV11-2	TRBD2	TGTGCCAGCAGCCAAGGACTAGCGGAGTTGGGAGAGACCCAGTACTTC	CASSQGLAELGETQYF
.	TRBJ2-3	TRBV25-1	TRBD2	TGTGCCAGCGCGCCGACTAGCGGGAGCACAGATACGCAGTATTTT	CASAPTSGSTDTQYF
many	TRBJ2-2	TRBV27	TRBD1	TGTGCCAGCAGTTTATTAAGCCAATCACAGGGGCCGAGCACCGGGGAGCTGTTTTTT	CASSLLSQSQGPSTGELFF
few	TRBJ2-7	TRBV5-4	.	TGTGCCAGCAGCCCTCGGGGTGGCGCCCATTACTTC	CASSPRGGAHYF
many	TRBJ1-2	TRBV11-2	TRBD1	TGTGCCAGCAGCTTACGCCGACAGGGGTATGGCTACACCTTC	CASSLRRQGYGYTF
.	TRBJ2-3	TRBV20-1	TRBD2	TGCAGTGCTCCCAGTAGCGGGAGGGACGATACGCAGTATTTT	CSAPSSGRDDTQYF
many	TRBJ2-4	TRBV6-1	TRBD1	TGTGCCAGCAGGGGACAGACCCTGACCAAAAACATTCAGTACTTC	CASRGQTLTKNIQYF
few	TRBJ1-1	TRBV6-5	TRBD1	TGTGCCAGCAGTTACGCCGTACAGGGACAGGGGAACACTGAAGCTTTCTTT	CASSYAVQGQGNTEAFF
many	TRBJ1-1	TRBV27	.	TGTGCCAGCAGTTTAACGTCAGCCTTCATGAACACTGAAGCTTTCTTT	CASSLTSAFMNTEAFF
many	TRBJ1-2	TRBV7-2	.	TGTGCCAGCAGCTTATCGGGGCAGTTCTATGGCTACACCTTC	CASSLSGQFYGYTF
few	TRBJ1-2	TRBV6-1	TRBD1	TGTGCCAGCAGGGTGACAGGGGGCGACTATGGCTACACCTTC	CASRVTGGDYGYTF
.	TRBJ2-6	TRBV5-5	TRBD1	TGTGCCAGCAGCTTTCAGGGGGCGCAAGGGGCCAACGTCCTGACTTTC	CASSFQGAQGANVLTF
many	TRBJ2-7	TRBV6-1	TRBD2	TGTGCCAGCAGTAGAGCGGCGGGGGCCTACGAGCAGTACTTC	CASSRAAGAYEQYF
many	TRBJ1-3	TRBV19	.	TGTGCCAGTAGTAACGCGAAGAGGCGAAGCTCTGGAAACACCATATATTTT	CASSNAKRRSSGNTIYF
many	TRBJ2-7	TRBV2	.	TGTGCCAGCACGGGACAAAAGGGGTACGAGCAGTACTTC	CASTGQKGYEQYF
many	TRBJ2-7	TRBV7-2	.	TGTGCCAGCAGCCTCAGGAGGGGGTCCTACGAGCAGTACTTC	CASSLRRGSYEQYF
many	TRBJ1-2	TRBV9	TRBD1	TGTGCCAGCAGCGTAGGGACAGGGTATGGCTACACCTTC	CASSVGTGYGYTF
many	TRBJ2-7	TRBV20-1	.	TGCAGTGCTAGAGATGGTGACACTATCTACGAGCAGTACTTC	CSARDGDTIYEQYF
many	TRBJ1-1	TRBV28	.	TGTGCCAGCAGTTTACCTGGAAACACTGAAGCTTTCTTT	CASSLPGNTEAFF
many	TRBJ1-2	TRBV20-1	TRBD1	TGCAGTGCTCCGGACAGGGAAGGTGGCTACACCTTC	CSAPDREGGYTF
many	TRBJ1-2	TRBV7-9	.	TGTGCCAGCAGCTTTGAGGATAACTATGGCTACACCTTC	CASSFEDNYGYTF
.	TRBJ2-3	TRBV7-9	TRBD1	TGTGCCAGCAGCCCCGGGACAGGGGGCGTAGATACGCAGTATTTT	CASSPGTGGVDTQYF
many	TRBJ2-2	TRBV19	TRBD1	TGTGCCAGTAGTGCTGGGACAGGGGAAGGGATCGGGGAGCTGTTTTTT	CASSAGTGEGIGELFF
.	TRBJ1-4	TRBV11-2	.	TGTGCCAGCAGCTTGGGCTCAACTAATGAAAAACTGTTTTTT	CASSLGSTNEKLFF
many	TRBJ1-5	TRBV9	.	TGTGCCAGCAGCGTAAGCGGCAATCAGCCCCAGCATTTT	CASSVSGNQPQHF
few	TRBJ2-2	TRBV18	TRBD1	TGTGCCAGCTCACCACCCAACCGGGACAGGGGCCCCATTTTCGGGGAGCTGTTTTTT	CASSPPNRDRGPIFGELFF
.	TRBJ1-5	TRBV27	.	TGTGCCAGCAGGTTAAACCGGAAACCCCTCTATAATCAGCCCCAGCATTTT	CASRLNRKPLYNQPQHF